These 26 T cell receptor beta chains share one sample of origin, sequenced in a study of T cells in Graves' hyperthyroidism and ophthalmopathy. Amplification of TCR beta CDR3 regions was performed using RNA transcripts as template. First-round RT-PCR with HTBI primers amplified the TCR CDR3 region. TCRdb re-analysed the multiplex PCR reads in MiXCR, keeping a single row per CDR3 protein. The table has around 600,000 distinct CDR3 sequences, approximately 14% seen once; the top ten hold roughly an eighth. Source material: blood. These receptors were collected from a woman in her forties or fifties with Graves' ophthalmopathy.

In its sample, this clonotype was seen many times. This sequence joins TRBV7-2 and TRBJ2-3; possibly TRBD2 for D (7 bases). Trimming took off 1 base at V and 4 bases at J, with 18 bases between the two ends. Germline lookup yields CDR1 SGHTA and CDR2 FQGNSA. The CDR3 length is 17 residues. CDR3 in amino acids: CASSLGGGRAGADTQYF. Here the CDR3 DNA reads TGTGCCAGCAGCTTAGGAGGGGGGAGGGCGGGGGCAGATACGCAGTATTTT.

The chain couples TRBV5-1 to TRBJ2-7; 8 bases line up with TRBD1. CDR3 size: 15 residues. From germline, CDR1 is SGHRS and CDR2 YFSETQ. J gave up 3 bases and V 4 bases, and 9 bases lay outside the gene matches. The CDR3 DNA sequence: TGCGCCAGCAGCATAGGACAGGGCAATCGCTACGAGCAGTACTTC. Its translation: CASSIGQGNRYEQYF.

This clonotype was recorded many times. The rearrangement joins TRBV2 to TRBJ2-2; D ambiguous. Trimming stripped 4 bases from V and 1 base from J, with 7 bases between. The CDR3 spans 14 residues. Germline CDR1 and CDR2: SNHLY and FYNNEI. DNA of the CDR3: TGTGCCAGCAGTGTCTTAGGGAACACCGGGGAGCTGTTTTTT. Its translation: CASSVLGNTGELFF. Full variable domain (missing parts from reference TRBV2 and TRBJ2-2): EPEVTQTPSHQVTQMGQEVILRCVPISNHLYFYWYRQILGQKVEFLVSFYNNEISEKSEIFDDQFSVERPDGSNFTLKIRSTKLEDSAMYFCASSVLGNTGELFFGEGSRLTVL.

The chain recombines TRBV28 with TRBJ1-2, with D unresolved. Between the trimmed V and J ends, which lost 3 bases and 7 bases, there was a span of 15 bases. The CDR3 sequence is 14 residues long. Germline CDR1 reads MDHEN; CDR2 reads SYDVKM. CDR3 sequence: CASSFGIWGGGYTF. The CDR3 bases are TGTGCCAGCAGTTTCGGGATTTGGGGTGGTGGCTACACCTTC.

This clonotype was counted ten times or more. The CDR3 DNA is TGTGCCAGCAGCCATTTAACTAGCGGGAGTAGGGAGACCCAGTACTTC. This translates into CASSHLTSGSRETQYF. This chain links TRBV3-1 with TRBJ2-5; TRBD2 matches 11 bases. The CDR3 spans 16 residues. The V segment lost 3 bases and the J segment 5 bases; nucleotides outside the gene matches: 8. Germline CDR1 is LGHDT and CDR2 is YNNKEL (reference sequence).

In its sample, this clonotype was seen a few times. V is TRBV4-3 and J is TRBJ2-5; D unresolved. Trimming shortened V by 3 bases and J by 0 bases, and 11 bases separated the two germline ends. The CDR3 runs 15 residues. CDR1 and CDR2 from the germline V gene are LGHNA and YSLEER. The CDR3 is CASSQSLGYQETQYF. In DNA, the CDR3 is TGCGCCAGCAGCCAGAGTCTGGGGTACCAAGAGACCCAGTACTTC.

The CDR3 loop is CASSFGQGEDTGELFF. The DNA for the CDR3 is TGTGCCAGCAGCTTTGGACAGGGGGAGGACACCGGGGAGCTGTTTTTT. The V gene is TRBV7-2, the J gene TRBJ2-2; 10 bases line up with TRBD1. This CDR3 has 16 amino acids. V gave up 3 bases and J gave up 3 bases; unmatched junction bases: 4. Germline CDR1 reads SGHTA; CDR2 reads FQGNSA. Complete variable domain (other parts from reference TRBV7-2 and TRBJ2-2): GAGVSQSPSNKVTEKGKDVELRCDPISGHTALYWYRQSLGQGLEFLIYFQGNSAPDKSGLPSDRFSAERTGGSVSTLTIQRTQQEDSAVYLCASSFGQGEDTGELFFGEGSRLTVL.

This clonotype was counted ten times or more. The chain joins TRBV11-2 to TRBJ2-7; D is possibly TRBD2 (6 bases). The CDR3 runs 14 residues. V shed 5 bases and J shed 1 base, with 12 bases lying between them. CDR1 SGHAT and CDR2 FQNNGV come from the germline V gene. CDR3 region: CASSITGGSYEQYF. In DNA form, the CDR3 reads TGTGCCAGCAGCATCACCGGGGGTTCCTACGAGCAGTACTTC.

This clonotype was observed many times. The genes are TRBV7-2 and TRBJ2-3; TRBD2 aligns across 12 bases. V was pared by 3 bases and J by 4 bases, with 8 bases of the junction left unmatched. CDR1 is SGHTA and CDR2 is FQGNSA in the germline V gene. CDR3 size: 17 residues. CDR3 sequence: CASSFRLAGVRADTQYF. The CDR3 region has the DNA TGTGCCAGCAGCTTTAGACTAGCGGGAGTTCGTGCAGATACGCAGTATTTT. Drawing the rest from reference TRBV7-2 and TRBJ2-3, the complete variable domain is GAGVSQSPSNKVTEKGKDVELRCDPISGHTALYWYRQSLGQGLEFLIYFQGNSAPDKSGLPSDRFSAERTGGSVSTLTIQRTQQEDSAVYLCASSFRLAGVRADTQYFGPGTRLTVL.

V gene TRBV10-3 combines with J gene TRBJ2-3, with TRBD1 as a possible D gene (5 bases). Germline V CDR1 and CDR2: ENHRY, SYGVKD. There are 17 residues in the CDR3. Trimming took 0 bases from V and 0 from J, leaving 13 bases between them. As DNA, the CDR3 is TGTGCCATCAGTGAGTCCTGGGGCAAACCTAGCACAGATACGCAGTATTTT. Its translation: CAISESWGKPSTDTQYF.

This clonotype was recorded many times. V usage is TRBV19 and J usage is TRBJ1-1, with unresolved D. Trimming left V 3 bases short and J 1 base short, with 9 bases between. The CDR3 loop spans 14 amino acids. The germline V gene encodes CDR1 LNHDA and CDR2 SQIVND (reference sequence). The CDR3 DNA is TGTGCCAGTAGTATTTTCGGAGCGAACACTGAAGCTTTCTTT. Its translation: CASSIFGANTEAFF.

This clonotype occurred many times. V gene TRBV28 combines with J gene TRBJ1-2; D unclear. This CDR3 has 14 amino acids. Germline CDR1 and CDR2: MDHEN and SYDVKM. The V gene lost 8 bases and the J gene lost 0 bases, with 13 bases spanning the gap. CDR3 residues: CASSPAGPNYGYTF. DNA for the CDR3: TGTGCCAGCTCCCCGGCGGGTCCTAACTATGGCTACACCTTC.

In its sample, this clonotype was seen many times. The chain recombines TRBV3-1 with TRBJ2-3; possible D gene TRBD1, 5 bases. Germline loops: CDR1 LGHDT, CDR2 YNNKEL (reference sequence). The germline V and J ends were trimmed by 5 bases and 0 bases, with 12 bases remaining between them. The CDR3 runs to 15 residues. The CDR3 DNA reads as TGTGCCAGCAGCAACAGGAGAATAAGCACAGATACGCAGTATTTT. This translates into CASSNRRISTDTQYF.

The sample holds many counts of this clonotype. The chain combines TRBV28 with TRBJ1-2; D remains ambiguous. The V end was cut by 2 bases, the J end by 5 bases, with 3 bases between. The CDR3 is 11 amino acids. Germline CDR1 reads MDHEN; CDR2 reads SYDVKM. CDR3 in amino acids: CASSLKYGYTF. CDR3 nucleotide sequence: TGTGCCAGCAGTTTAAAGTATGGCTACACCTTC.

This clonotype occurred a few times. The rearrangement links TRBV19 to TRBJ2-2, with D hard to call. With 2 bases removed from V and 4 bases from J, the gap between germline ends came to 14 bases. This CDR3 is 16 amino acids long. Per germline, CDR1 LNHDA and CDR2 SQIVND (reference sequence). The CDR3 reads CASSIHPGHGTGELFF. CDR3 DNA sequence: TGTGCCAGTAGTATACACCCCGGTCATGGCACCGGGGAGCTGTTTTTT.

The chain recombines TRBV5-4 with TRBJ2-2; TRBD2 aligns across 15 bases. The V gene's germline CDR1 is SGHNT and CDR2 YYREEE (reference sequence). The CDR3 loop spans 17 amino acids. V dropped 4 bases and J dropped 7; count of bases not matched to a gene: 8. CDR3 DNA: TGTGCCAGCAGCCTGCGGACTAGCGGGAGGGATGGCGGGGAGCTGTTTTTT. The encoded protein is CASSLRTSGRDGGELFF.

In this sample, this clonotype turned up a few times. This sequence joins TRBV30 and TRBJ1-4; D gene unclear. Per germline, CDR1 GTSNPN and CDR2 SVGIG (reference sequence). The CDR3 extends over 14 amino acids. Trimming removed 0 bases from V and 0 bases from J, with 5 bases in between. The CDR3: CAWSVSTTNEKLFF. As DNA, the CDR3 is TGTGCCTGGAGTGTCAGTACAACTAATGAAAAACTGTTTTTT.

This chain uses TRBV19 with TRBJ1-5; 7 bases map to TRBD1. The CDR3 loop spans 13 amino acids. Germline values: CDR1 LNHDA, CDR2 SQIVND (reference sequence). The V segment lost 3 bases and the J segment 6 bases; nucleotides outside the gene matches: 2. The CDR3 is CASSIGTAQPQHF. The CDR3 nucleotides read TGTGCCAGTAGTATCGGGACAGCTCAGCCCCAGCATTTT.

This clonotype appeared a few times. This chain links TRBV6-1 with TRBJ1-6; D remains unclear. Trimming removed 5 bases from V and 6 bases from J, with 5 bases in between. The CDR3 is 12 residues long. Germline V gene lookup returns CDR1 MNHNS and CDR2 SASEGT. The CDR3 region is CASSYFNSPLHF. The CDR3 nucleotides are TGTGCCAGCAGTTATTTTAATTCACCCCTCCACTTT.

This clonotype was detected ten times or more. V usage is TRBV18 and J usage is TRBJ2-3; TRBD1 is a possible D gene (6 bases). Trimming took off 2 bases at V and 4 bases at J, with 16 bases between the two ends. CDR1 KGHSH and CDR2 LQKENI come from the germline V gene. The CDR3 loop spans 16 amino acids. CDR3 in DNA: TGTGCCAGCTCACCAAGCAGGGGCCACCCCTCAGATACGCAGTATTTT. Protein sequence: CASSPSRGHPSDTQYF. The variable domain in full, with the rest retrieved from reference TRBV18 and TRBJ2-3, is NAGVMQNPRHLVRRRGQEARLRCSPMKGHSHVYWYRQLPEEGLKFMVYLQKENIIDESGMPKERFSAEFPKEGPSILRIQQVVRGDSAAYFCASSPSRGHPSDTQYFGPGTRLTVL.

This clonotype showed up many times. The genes are TRBV27 and TRBJ2-3; possibly TRBD2 for D (5 bases). The CDR3 has 13 residues. Looked up from germline, CDR1 is MNHEY and CDR2 is SMNVEV (reference sequence). V was cut by 4 bases and J by 2 bases, with 7 bases left in between. The CDR3 nucleotides are TGTGCCAGCAGTTGGGGAGTCACAGATACGCAGTATTTT. Residues: CASSWGVTDTQYF.

This clonotype was observed a few times. Written as DNA, the CDR3 is TGTGCCAGCAGCCCCGCGGGGCGGGAGGATACGCAGTATTTT. Protein product: CASSPAGREDTQYF. The chain joins TRBV6-1 to TRBJ2-3; 7 bases are shared with TRBD2. The CDR3 runs 14 residues. The V gene end was trimmed by 6 bases and the J gene end by 6 bases; junction bases not matched to a gene: 9. Per the germline V gene, CDR1 is MNHNS and CDR2 is SASEGT.

This clonotype was counted between two and nine times. The chain couples TRBV6-1 to TRBJ2-7; D tentatively reads TRBD1 or TRBD2 (5 bases each). The CDR3 is made up of 14 amino acids. Germline loops: CDR1 MNHNS, CDR2 SASEGT. Trimming removed 6 bases from V and 4 bases from J, with 16 bases in between. CDR3: CASSLSGTEYEQYF. CDR3 nucleotide sequence: TGTGCCAGCAGCCTATCCGGGACCGAATACGAGCAGTACTTC.

This clonotype was detected ten times or more. V and J are TRBV7-9 and TRBJ2-7; D is unclear. Deletions cut 2 bases from V and 6 bases from J, with 5 bases between. The length of the CDR3 is 11 residues. CDR1 SEHNR and CDR2 FQNEAQ come from the germline V gene (reference sequence). CDR3 sequence reads: CASSLMLEQYF. For the CDR3, the DNA is TGTGCCAGCAGCTTAATGCTCGAGCAGTACTTC.

In this sample, this clonotype turned up many times. The chain carries TRBV7-9 and TRBJ2-7, with 8 positions matching TRBD2. CDR1 and CDR2 from the germline V gene are SEHNR and FQNEAQ (reference sequence). The CDR3 runs to 18 residues. V shed 1 base, J shed 0 bases, and the junction held 11 bases outside the gene matches. This chain's CDR3 is CASSLGSPSGRASYEQYF. The CDR3, as DNA: TGTGCCAGCAGCTTAGGTTCCCCGTCCGGGAGGGCCTCCTACGAGCAGTACTTC.

This clonotype was seen ten or more times. The chain carries TRBV29-1 and TRBJ1-1; the D gene is possibly TRBD1 (5 bases). Deletions cut 1 base from V and 3 bases from J, with 12 bases between. Germline loops: CDR1 SQVTM, CDR2 ANQGSEA. This CDR3 is 14 amino acids long. Here the CDR3 reads CSVEGEGIDTEAFF. CDR3 bases: TGCAGCGTTGAAGGTGAGGGGATTGACACTGAAGCTTTCTTT.